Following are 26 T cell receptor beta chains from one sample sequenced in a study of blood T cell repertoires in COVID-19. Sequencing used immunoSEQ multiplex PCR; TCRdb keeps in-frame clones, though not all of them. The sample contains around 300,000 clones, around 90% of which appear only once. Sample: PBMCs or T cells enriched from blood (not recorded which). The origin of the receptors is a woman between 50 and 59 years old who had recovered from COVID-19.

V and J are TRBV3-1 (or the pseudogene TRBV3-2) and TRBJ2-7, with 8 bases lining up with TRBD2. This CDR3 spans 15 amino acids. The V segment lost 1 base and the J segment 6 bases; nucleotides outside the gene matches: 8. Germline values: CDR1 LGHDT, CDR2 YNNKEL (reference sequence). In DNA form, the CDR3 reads TGTGCCAGCAGCCAAGGGGTAGCGGGATCCGGCGAGCAGTACTTC. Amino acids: CASSQGVAGSGEQYF.

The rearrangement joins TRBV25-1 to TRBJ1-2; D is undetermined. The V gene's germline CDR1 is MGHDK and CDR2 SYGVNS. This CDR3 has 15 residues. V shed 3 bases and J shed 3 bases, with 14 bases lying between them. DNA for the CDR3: TGTGCCAGCAGTGAGGAGGGTGGATCCCACTATGGCTACACCTTC. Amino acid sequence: CASSEEGGSHYGYTF.

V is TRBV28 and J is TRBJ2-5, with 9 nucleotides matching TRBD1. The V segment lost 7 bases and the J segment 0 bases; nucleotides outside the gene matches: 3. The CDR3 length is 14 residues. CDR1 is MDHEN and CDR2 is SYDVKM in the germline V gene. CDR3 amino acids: CASMTGGYQETQYF. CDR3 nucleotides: TGTGCCAGCATGACAGGGGGATACCAAGAGACCCAGTACTTC.

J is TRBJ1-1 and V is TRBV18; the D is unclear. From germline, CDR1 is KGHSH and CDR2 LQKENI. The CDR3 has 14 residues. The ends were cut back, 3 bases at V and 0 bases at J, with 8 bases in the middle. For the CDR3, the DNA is TGTGCCAGCTCACCGTTAGAAGTGAACACTGAAGCTTTCTTT. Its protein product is CASSPLEVNTEAFF.

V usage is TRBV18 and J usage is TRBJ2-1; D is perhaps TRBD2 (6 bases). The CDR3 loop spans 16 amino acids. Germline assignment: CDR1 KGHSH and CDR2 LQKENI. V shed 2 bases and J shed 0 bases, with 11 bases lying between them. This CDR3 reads CASSPSAGISYNEQFF. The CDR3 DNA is TGTGCCAGCTCACCATCAGCGGGCATCTCCTACAATGAGCAGTTCTTC.

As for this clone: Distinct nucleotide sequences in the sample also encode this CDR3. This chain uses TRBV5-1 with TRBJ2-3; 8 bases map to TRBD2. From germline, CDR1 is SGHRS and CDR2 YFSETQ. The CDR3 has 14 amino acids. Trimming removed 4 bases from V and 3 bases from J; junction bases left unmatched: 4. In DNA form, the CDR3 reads TGCGCCAGCAGCCGGGAGGGTGGGACAGATACGCAGTATTTT. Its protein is CASSREGGTDTQYF.

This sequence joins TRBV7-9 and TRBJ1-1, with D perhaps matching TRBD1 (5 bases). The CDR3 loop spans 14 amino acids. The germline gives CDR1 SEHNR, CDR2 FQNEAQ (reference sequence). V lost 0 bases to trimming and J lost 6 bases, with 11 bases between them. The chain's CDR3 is CASSLAQGSAEAFF. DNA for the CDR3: TGTGCCAGCAGCTTAGCTCAGGGCAGCGCTGAAGCTTTCTTT.

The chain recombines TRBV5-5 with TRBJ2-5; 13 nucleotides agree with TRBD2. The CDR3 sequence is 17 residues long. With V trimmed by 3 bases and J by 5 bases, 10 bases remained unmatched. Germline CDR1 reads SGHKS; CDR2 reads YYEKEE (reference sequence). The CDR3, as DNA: TGTGCCAGCAGCTCAGGGACTAGCGGGACAATTTGGGAGACCCAGTACTTC. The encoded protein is CASSSGTSGTIWETQYF. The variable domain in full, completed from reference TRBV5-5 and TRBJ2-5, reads DAGVTQSPTHLIKTRGQQVTLRCSPISGHKSVSWYQQVLGQGPQFIFQYYEKEERGRGNFPDRFSARQFPNYSSELNVNALLLGDSALYLCASSSGTSGTIWETQYFGPGTRLLVL.

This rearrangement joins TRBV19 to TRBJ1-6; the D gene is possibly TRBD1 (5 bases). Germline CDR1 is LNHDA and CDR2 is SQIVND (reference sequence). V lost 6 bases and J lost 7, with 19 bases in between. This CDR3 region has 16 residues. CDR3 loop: CASRGGGQYRNSPLHF. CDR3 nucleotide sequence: TGTGCCAGTAGGGGGGGAGGGCAATATAGGAATTCACCCCTCCACTTT.

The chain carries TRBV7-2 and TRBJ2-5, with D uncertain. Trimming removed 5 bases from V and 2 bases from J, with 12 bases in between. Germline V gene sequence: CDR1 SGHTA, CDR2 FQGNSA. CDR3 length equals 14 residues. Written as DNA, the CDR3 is TGTGCCAGCAGCCCAGGTTTCCTACAAGAGACCCAGTACTTC. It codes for CASSPGFLQETQYF.

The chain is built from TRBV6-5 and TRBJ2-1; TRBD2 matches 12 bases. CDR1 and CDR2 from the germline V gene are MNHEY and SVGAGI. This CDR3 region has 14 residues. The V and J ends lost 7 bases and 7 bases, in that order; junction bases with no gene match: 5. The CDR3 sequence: CASIPTSGSNEQFF. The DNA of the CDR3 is TGTGCCAGCATTCCGACTAGCGGGAGTAATGAGCAGTTCTTC.

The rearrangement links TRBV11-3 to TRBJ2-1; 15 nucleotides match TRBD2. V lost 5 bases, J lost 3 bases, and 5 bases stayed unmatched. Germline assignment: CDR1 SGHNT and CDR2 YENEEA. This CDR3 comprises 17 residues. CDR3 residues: CASSLKGLAGGYNEQFF. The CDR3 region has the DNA TGTGCCAGCAGCCTAAAGGGACTAGCGGGAGGCTACAATGAGCAGTTCTTC.

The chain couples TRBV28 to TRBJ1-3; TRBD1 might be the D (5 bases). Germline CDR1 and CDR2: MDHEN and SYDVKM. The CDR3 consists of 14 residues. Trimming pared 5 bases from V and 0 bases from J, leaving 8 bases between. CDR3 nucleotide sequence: TGTGCCAGCAGTAGGGGCGCCTCTGGAAACACCATATATTTT. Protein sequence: CASSRGASGNTIYF.

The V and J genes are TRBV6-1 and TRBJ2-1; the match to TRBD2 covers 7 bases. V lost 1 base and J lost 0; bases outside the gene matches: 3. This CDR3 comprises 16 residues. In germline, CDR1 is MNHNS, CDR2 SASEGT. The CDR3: CASSEVGRVSYNEQFF. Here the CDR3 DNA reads TGTGCCAGCAGTGAAGTGGGGAGGGTCTCCTACAATGAGCAGTTCTTC.

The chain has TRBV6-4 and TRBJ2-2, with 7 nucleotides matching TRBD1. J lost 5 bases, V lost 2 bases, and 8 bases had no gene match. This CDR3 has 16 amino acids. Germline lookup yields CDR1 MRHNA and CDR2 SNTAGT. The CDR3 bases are TGTGCCAGCAGTGACAGGGGGCTCACCCGGACCGGGGAGCTGTTTTTT. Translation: CASSDRGLTRTGELFF.

The CDR3 DNA reads TGTGCCAGCAGCTTAGGCGCTTCGAACACTGAAGCTTTCTTT. It codes for CASSLGASNTEAFF. The chain couples TRBV7-9 to TRBJ1-1, with D unresolved. Trimming shortened V by 1 base and J by 1 base, and 7 bases separated the two germline ends. Germline CDR1 reads SEHNR; CDR2 reads FQNEAQ (reference sequence). The CDR3 loop spans 14 amino acids.

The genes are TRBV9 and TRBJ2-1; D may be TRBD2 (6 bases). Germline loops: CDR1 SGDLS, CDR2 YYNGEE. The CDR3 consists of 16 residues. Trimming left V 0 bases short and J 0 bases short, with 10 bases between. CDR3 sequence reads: CASSVDGRHSYNEQFF. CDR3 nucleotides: TGTGCCAGCAGCGTAGACGGGAGACACTCCTACAATGAGCAGTTCTTC.

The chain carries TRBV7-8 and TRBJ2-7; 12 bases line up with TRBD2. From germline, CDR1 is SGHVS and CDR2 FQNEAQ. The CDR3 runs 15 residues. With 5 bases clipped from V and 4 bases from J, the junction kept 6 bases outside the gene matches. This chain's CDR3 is CASSPSGRAVYEQYF. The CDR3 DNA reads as TGTGCCAGCAGCCCTAGCGGGAGGGCCGTTTACGAGCAGTACTTC. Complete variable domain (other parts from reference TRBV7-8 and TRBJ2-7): GAGVSQSPRYKVAKRGQDVALRCDPISGHVSLFWYQQALGQGPEFLTYFQNEAQLDKSGLPSDRFFAERPEGSVSTLKIQRTQQEDSAVYLCASSPSGRAVYEQYFGPGTRLTVT.

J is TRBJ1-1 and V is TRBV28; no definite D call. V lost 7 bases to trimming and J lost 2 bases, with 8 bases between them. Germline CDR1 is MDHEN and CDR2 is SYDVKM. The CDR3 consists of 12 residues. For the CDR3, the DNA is TGTGCCAGCATGAAGCTCAACACTGAAGCTTTCTTT. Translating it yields CASMKLNTEAFF. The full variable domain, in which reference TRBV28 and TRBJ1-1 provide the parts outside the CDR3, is DVKVTQSSRYLVKRTGEKVFLECVQDMDHENMFWYRQDPGLGLRLIYFSYDVKMKEKGDIPEGYSVSREKKERFSLILESASTNQTSMYLCASMKLNTEAFFGQGTRLTVV.

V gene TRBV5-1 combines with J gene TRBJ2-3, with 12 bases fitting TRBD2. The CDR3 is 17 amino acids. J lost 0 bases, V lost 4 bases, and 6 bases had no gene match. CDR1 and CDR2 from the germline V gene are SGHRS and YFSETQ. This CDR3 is CASSRGLAGTSTDTQYF. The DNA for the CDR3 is TGCGCCAGCAGCCGGGGACTAGCGGGCACTAGCACAGATACGCAGTATTTT.

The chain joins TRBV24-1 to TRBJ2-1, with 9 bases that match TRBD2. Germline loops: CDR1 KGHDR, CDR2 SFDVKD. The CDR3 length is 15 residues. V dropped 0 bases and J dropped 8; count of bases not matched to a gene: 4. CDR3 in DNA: TGTGCCACCAGTGATTTGGATAGGACTAGCGATGAGCAGTTCTTC. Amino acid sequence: CATSDLDRTSDEQFF.

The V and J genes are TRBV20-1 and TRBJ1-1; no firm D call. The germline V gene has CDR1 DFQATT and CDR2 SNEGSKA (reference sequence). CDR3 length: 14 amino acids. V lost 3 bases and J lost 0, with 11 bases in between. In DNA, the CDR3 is TGCAGTGCTAGTAGTAGGAGCATGAACACTGAAGCTTTCTTT. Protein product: CSASSRSMNTEAFF.

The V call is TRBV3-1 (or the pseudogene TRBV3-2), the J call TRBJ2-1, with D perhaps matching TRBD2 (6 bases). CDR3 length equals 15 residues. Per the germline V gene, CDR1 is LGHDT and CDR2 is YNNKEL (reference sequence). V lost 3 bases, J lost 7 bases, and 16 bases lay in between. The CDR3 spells CASSHERLAQNEQFF. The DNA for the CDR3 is TGTGCCAGCAGCCACGAGCGGCTAGCGCAAAATGAGCAGTTCTTC.

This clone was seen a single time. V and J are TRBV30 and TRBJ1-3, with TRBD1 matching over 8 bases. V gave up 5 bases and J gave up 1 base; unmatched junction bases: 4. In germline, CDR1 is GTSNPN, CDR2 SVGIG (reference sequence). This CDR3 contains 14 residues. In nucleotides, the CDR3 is TGTGCCTGGCTCAACAGGGGGTCTGGAAACACCATATATTTT. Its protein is CAWLNRGSGNTIYF.

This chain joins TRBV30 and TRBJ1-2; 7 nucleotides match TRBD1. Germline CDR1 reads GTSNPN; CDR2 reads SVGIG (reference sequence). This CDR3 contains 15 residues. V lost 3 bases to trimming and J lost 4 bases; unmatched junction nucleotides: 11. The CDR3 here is CAWRIPQGPGYGYTF. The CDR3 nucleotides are TGTGCCTGGAGAATCCCACAGGGGCCTGGCTATGGCTACACCTTC.

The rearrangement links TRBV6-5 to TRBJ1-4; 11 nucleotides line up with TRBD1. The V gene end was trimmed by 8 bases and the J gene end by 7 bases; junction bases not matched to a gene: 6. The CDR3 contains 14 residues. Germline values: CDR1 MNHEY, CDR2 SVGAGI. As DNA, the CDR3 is TGTGCCAGCGGCCGGGACAGGGGGAGTGAAAAACTGTTTTTT. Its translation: CASGRDRGSEKLFF.